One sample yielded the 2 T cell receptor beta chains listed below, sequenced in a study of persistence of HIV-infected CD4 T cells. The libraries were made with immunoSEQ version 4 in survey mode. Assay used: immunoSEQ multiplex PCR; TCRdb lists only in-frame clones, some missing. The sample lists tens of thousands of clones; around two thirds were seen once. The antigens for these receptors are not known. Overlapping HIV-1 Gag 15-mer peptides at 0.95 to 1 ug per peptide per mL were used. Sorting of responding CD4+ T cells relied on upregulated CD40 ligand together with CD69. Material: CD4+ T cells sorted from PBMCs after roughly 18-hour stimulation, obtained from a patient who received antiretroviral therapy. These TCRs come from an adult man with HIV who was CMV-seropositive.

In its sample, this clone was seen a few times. CDR3 nucleotides: TGTGCCAGCAGCTTAGATAGCGGGCGCTACAATGAGCAGTTCTTC. Translating it yields CASSLDSGRYNEQFF. This sequence joins TRBV7-2 and TRBJ2-1; TRBD2 matches 7 bases. In germline, CDR1 is SGHTA, CDR2 FQGNSA. The CDR3 length is 15 residues. V gave up 1 base and J gave up 3 bases; unmatched junction bases: 3.

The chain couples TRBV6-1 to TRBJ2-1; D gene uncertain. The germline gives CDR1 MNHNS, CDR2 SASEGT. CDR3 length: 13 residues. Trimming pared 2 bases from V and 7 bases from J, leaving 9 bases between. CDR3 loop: CASSEISSNEQFF. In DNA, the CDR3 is TGTGCCAGCAGTGAAATCTCTTCGAATGAGCAGTTCTTC.